This T cell receptor (beta chain) was captured by sequencing in a study of identical twins (TCRdb year 2016). Study-wide context: TCR alpha and beta repertoires from monozygotic twins, unrelated adults of various ages and cord blood were deep-sequenced to test whether fetal clonotypes persist. To rule out contamination, replicate twin experiments were performed at different times with different library preparation protocols. The full study reports these points: Compared with coincidental sharing between unrelated individuals, an excess of low generation-probability sequences was observed among out-of-frame TCR alpha sequences shared between twins. Fewer insertions were carried by abundant cord blood beta clonotypes, a similar but weaker trend appeared in young adult naive repertoires, and no such trend appeared in memory repertoires. A weaker excess of twin sharing was found in beta out-of-frame sequences because the signal-to-noise ratio was lowered by fewer shared sequences. Because the same donors could not be followed over many years, the conclusions depended on cross-sectional statistical analysis. In monozygotic twins, recombination models systematically underestimated out-of-frame TCR alpha sharing, but the models matched the sharing seen between unrelated individuals. Invariant T cells such as MAIT and iNKT could partly confound zero-insertion analyses, though diverse VJ usage argued against this for most clonotypes.

The library was built by means of 5' RACE. The instrument was an Illumina HiSeq 2000. Template switching introduced a universal primer binding site; the final cDNA contained a unique molecular identifier, enabling accurate counting of TCR cDNA molecules. First-strand cDNA for TCR alpha and beta chains was synthesized from specific primers in the conserved constant-segment region. To control for contamination, every cDNA library carried two barcodes: a SMART-Mk sample barcode plus Illumina barcodes. TruSeq adapter sequences, together with Illumina sample barcodes, were added in two successive PCR steps. TCR alpha and beta cDNA libraries were sequenced on the Illumina HiSeq platform with custom primers. Regarding the original processing steps: MiGEC processed the raw reads to extract unique molecular identifiers, while MiXCR was used to determine the CDR3 positions. For each individual, recombination models were inferred using an EM algorithm with the repgenHMM and IGoR tools. Shared clonotype analysis was performed with the tcR package in R, normalizing sharing by the product of cloneset sizes. Out-of-frame nonproductive sequences were analyzed to study raw recombination free of thymic and clonal selection effects. TCRdb trimmed the raw reads at Q25, called clones with MiXCR and kept productive beta chains. Here each entry gathers all rows of one CDR3 protein and keeps the most common genes and DNA. In this record, the V and J calls reflect TCRdb's handling and not the investigators' own analysis. Recorded for this sample are about 470,000 distinct CDR3 sequences; approximately 25% of them occurred a single time. The top ten clonotypes cover 2.9% of the sample.

All donors were healthy Caucasians. The twin cohort comprised three pairs of female monozygotic twins, all aged about 18 to 29 years. Positive isolation kits from Invitrogen were used to isolate the CD4+ and CD8+ T cell populations. This clonotype was seen more than once but under ten times. Its antigen remains unidentified. Base quality data are lacking; no much larger clone is found one base away. This sample also belongs to another study, concerning T cells expressing NK-cell markers. The other study reports the following: In sorted CD3+CD56+NKG2C+, CD3+CD56+NKG2C- and CD3+CD56-NKG2C+ T-cell subsets from eight donors, TCR beta-chain repertoires were profiled. Among the eight sequenced donors, seven were HCMV-seropositive and one was HCMV-seronegative. To restrict sorting to alphabetaTCR-expressing T cells, an anti-gammadeltaTCR antibody was added in several experiments. For 5 or 6 donors, the dominant CD3+CD56+NKG2C+ clonotypes were among the top 10 CD8+ clonotypes and accounted for roughly 1.0-7.5% of CD8+ T cells. Those dominant clonotypes were again the most abundant among CD3+CD56-NKG2C+ cells in four donors, at about 28.3-60.1%. It remained unclear whether the expanded NKG2C-expressing T cell clones were specific for HCMV antigens. The study sequenced eight donors, all healthy volunteers chosen at random: three men and five women. HCMV-specific IgG was detected in serum with a commercial ELISA kit to determine HCMV serostatus. MIGEC was used to demultiplex reads and group the reads by UMI, and MiTCR was used to assemble and quantify clonotypes. To remove erroneous sequences, TCR cDNA sequences were retained only when supported by two or more reads. Downstream repertoire analysis used the tcR package, and clonotypes were matched across fractions by CDR3 nucleotide sequence plus V segment. Antigen specificity was annotated against VDJdb with VDJmatch, allowing one amino acid substitution in CDR3.

The TCR originated in a woman aged 18-35 years in good health. The sequenced sample consisted of CD4+ T cells sorted from blood.

At the DNA level, the sequence is TGTGCCAGCAGATCACAGCGGATCTCCACAGATACGCAGTATTTT. Translated, this is CASRSQRISTDTQYF. Recombination linked TRBV11-2 to TRBJ2-3; 5 matching bases give a weak D call of TRBD2. CDR1 SGHAT and CDR2 FQNNGV were looked up in the germline V gene. Measured from the cysteine to the phenylalanine, the CDR3 is 15 residues long. Kept here is only the CDR3 DNA, which spans 45 bases and is read in frame from base 1. The junction shows trimming of 6 bases on V and 2 bases on J, plus 15 bases between the germline ends.